This T cell receptor beta chain was observed in a study of blood T cell repertoires in COVID-19. On the study more broadly: Samples came from the United States, Italy and Spain, spanning acute and convalescent COVID-19. In each case, the material was cDNA or gDNA derived from T cells, B-cell-depleted T cells, or PBMCs.

V dropped 1 base and J dropped 8 bases, with 6 bases sitting between them. The germline gives CDR1 MGHRA, CDR2 YSYEKL. The CDR3 extends over 12 amino acids. Per the original data handling: The assay estimated nucleated cells by amplifying reference gene primers. The assay was immunoSEQ multiplex PCR, and TCRdb's table has in-frame clones only and misses some. The V and J calls and clone size were taken over from that table, and D and trimming were inferred from the DNA. Found here are approximately 270,000 clones, 80% to 90% of them singletons; the top ten hold approximately 11%. Sequencing used peripheral blood. The chain has TRBV4-1 and TRBJ1-5; D ambiguous. The sequence came from a woman between 70 and 85 years old with acute or convalescent COVID-19. The CDR3, as DNA: TGCGCCAGCAGCCAAGTGTCCGAGCCCCAGCATTTT. It codes for CASSQVSEPQHF.